Listed below are T cell receptor beta chains from one sample, sequenced in a study of blood T cells in healthy people across ages. MiXCR, applied by TCRdb to the 5' RACE reads, yields one record per CDR3 protein. The sample lists approximately 700,000 distinct CDR3 sequences; 32% were seen once. Sequencing used blood. The receptors stem from a woman older than 75 in good health. Both conserved end residues are part of each CDR3. The D gene is left open where the match is weak. A row's size may be missing; if present it is once, few, many or a size class.

j_gene: TRBJ2-7; abundance: once; d_gene: .; v_gene: TRBV24-1; CDR3aa: CATSDPNGGHYNEQYF; CDR3nt: TGTGCCACCAGTGACCCTAACGGGGGACACTACAATGAGCAGTACTTC
j_gene: TRBJ2-3; abundance: .; d_gene: TRBD2; v_gene: TRBV7-8; CDR3aa: CASSLVASGSADTQYF; CDR3nt: TGTGCCAGCAGCTTAGTCGCTAGCGGGAGTGCAGATACGCAGTATTTT
j_gene: TRBJ2-7; abundance: .; d_gene: .; v_gene: TRBV7-2; CDR3aa: CASNLGGYDEQYF; CDR3nt: TGTGCCAGCAACTTAGGGGGGTACGACGAGCAGTACTTC
j_gene: TRBJ2-5; abundance: .; d_gene: TRBD2; v_gene: TRBV2; CDR3aa: CASRTSGNQETQYF; CDR3nt: TGTGCCAGCAGGACTAGCGGGAACCAAGAGACCCAGTACTTC
j_gene: TRBJ1-4; abundance: .; d_gene: .; v_gene: TRBV5-1; CDR3aa: CASSRSPGSLNEKLFF; CDR3nt: TGCGCCAGCAGCCGGAGTCCGGGCAGCCTTAATGAAAAACTGTTTTTT
j_gene: TRBJ2-7; abundance: many; d_gene: TRBD2; v_gene: TRBV2; CDR3aa: CASRKRSGLARYEQYF; CDR3nt: TGTGCCAGCAGGAAGAGATCGGGACTAGCGAGGTACGAGCAGTACTTC
j_gene: TRBJ2-2; abundance: .; d_gene: .; v_gene: TRBV12-3/TRBV12-4; CDR3aa: CASSLGRFTGERFF; CDR3nt: TGTGCCAGCAGTTTGGGGAGGTTTACCGGGGAGCGGTTTTTT
j_gene: TRBJ2-3; abundance: .; d_gene: TRBD2; v_gene: TRBV7-8; CDR3aa: CASSSLAGGQSDTQYF; CDR3nt: TGTGCCAGCAGCTCCCTAGCGGGGGGGCAGTCAGATACGCAGTATTTT
j_gene: TRBJ1-1; abundance: .; d_gene: .; v_gene: TRBV28; CDR3aa: CASSFAPITEAFF; CDR3nt: TGTGCCAGCAGTTTTGCGCCAATCACTGAAGCTTTCTTT
j_gene: TRBJ2-1; abundance: .; d_gene: .; v_gene: TRBV9; CDR3aa: CASSVGRFVGEQFF; CDR3nt: TGTGCCAGCAGCGTAGGGCGATTCGTGGGTGAGCAGTTCTTC
j_gene: TRBJ2-7; abundance: many; d_gene: .; v_gene: TRBV6-5; CDR3aa: CASSSAGVHPYEQYF; CDR3nt: TGTGCCAGCAGTTCTGCAGGGGTCCACCCCTACGAGCAGTACTTC
j_gene: TRBJ2-3; abundance: once; d_gene: TRBD2; v_gene: TRBV20-1; CDR3aa: CSAQSGGAVGTDTQYF; CDR3nt: TGCAGTGCTCAGAGCGGGGGGGCCGTGGGGACAGATACGCAGTATTTT
j_gene: TRBJ2-1; abundance: .; d_gene: .; v_gene: TRBV7-2; CDR3aa: CASSFLGSYNEQFF; CDR3nt: TGTGCCAGCAGCTTTTTAGGGTCCTACAATGAGCAGTTCTTC
j_gene: TRBJ2-5; abundance: many; d_gene: .; v_gene: TRBV20-1; CDR3aa: CSAQGGETQYF; CDR3nt: TGCAGTGCTCAGGGGGGGGAGACCCAGTACTTC
j_gene: TRBJ2-1; abundance: many; d_gene: TRBD2; v_gene: TRBV9; CDR3aa: CASSRGVAYNEQFF; CDR3nt: TGTGCCAGCAGCCGGGGGGTCGCCTACAATGAGCAGTTCTTC
j_gene: TRBJ2-1; abundance: once; d_gene: TRBD2; v_gene: TRBV11-2; CDR3aa: CASSLGAGGRETQFF; CDR3nt: TGTGCCAGCAGCTTAGGCGCGGGGGGGAGAGAGACCCAGTTCTTC
j_gene: TRBJ2-1; abundance: .; d_gene: .; v_gene: TRBV28; CDR3aa: CASRVSSSYNEQFF; CDR3nt: TGTGCCAGCAGAGTCTCGAGCTCCTACAATGAGCAGTTCTTC
j_gene: TRBJ2-7; abundance: .; d_gene: .; v_gene: TRBV27; CDR3aa: CASSLSSALYEQYF; CDR3nt: TGTGCCAGCAGTCTTTCTAGCGCACTCTACGAGCAGTACTTC
j_gene: TRBJ2-1; abundance: .; d_gene: TRBD2; v_gene: TRBV29-1; CDR3aa: CSVWAGAGDEQFF; CDR3nt: TGCAGCGTCTGGGCGGGAGCTGGCGATGAGCAGTTCTTC
j_gene: TRBJ1-3; abundance: few; d_gene: TRBD1; v_gene: TRBV7-2; CDR3aa: CASSFDRGGGNTIYF; CDR3nt: TGTGCCAGCAGCTTCGACAGGGGAGGAGGAAACACCATATATTTT
j_gene: TRBJ2-7; abundance: many; d_gene: .; v_gene: TRBV18; CDR3aa: CASSPSNEQYF; CDR3nt: TGTGCCAGCTCACCATCGAACGAGCAGTACTTC
j_gene: TRBJ2-7; abundance: many; d_gene: TRBD2; v_gene: TRBV20-1; CDR3aa: CSARGTTGEQYF; CDR3nt: TGCAGTGCTAGGGGGACTACGGGCGAGCAGTACTTC
j_gene: TRBJ2-7; abundance: .; d_gene: .; v_gene: TRBV7-2; CDR3aa: CASSPLAGRYEQYF; CDR3nt: TGTGCCAGCAGCCCGCTCGCGGGGAGATACGAGCAGTACTTC
j_gene: TRBJ2-1; abundance: .; d_gene: .; v_gene: TRBV20-1; CDR3aa: CSARWALSSYNEQFF; CDR3nt: TGCAGTGCTAGATGGGCGCTGAGCTCCTACAATGAGCAGTTCTTC
j_gene: TRBJ2-5; abundance: .; d_gene: .; v_gene: TRBV25-1; CDR3aa: CAGSVRGGIETRYF; CDR3nt: TGTGCCGGCAGTGTCAGGGGAGGTATAGAGACCCGGTACTTC
j_gene: TRBJ2-1; abundance: many; d_gene: TRBD1; v_gene: TRBV5-1; CDR3aa: CASRPGGRTYNEQFF; CDR3nt: TGCGCCAGCAGGCCAGGGGGAAGAACCTACAATGAGCAGTTCTTC
j_gene: TRBJ2-1; abundance: .; d_gene: TRBD1; v_gene: TRBV7-2; CDR3aa: CTSSLSGQALGNEQFF; CDR3nt: TGTACCAGCAGCTTATCCGGACAGGCCCTAGGGAATGAGCAGTTCTTC
j_gene: TRBJ2-5; abundance: many; d_gene: .; v_gene: TRBV6-5; CDR3aa: CASRPATGRETQYF; CDR3nt: TGTGCCAGCCGGCCGGCTACGGGGCGGGAGACCCAGTACTTC
j_gene: TRBJ2-1; abundance: .; d_gene: .; v_gene: TRBV5-1; CDR3aa: CASSNLGLDNEQFF; CDR3nt: TGCGCCAGCAGCAACCTCGGGCTAGATAACGAGCAGTTCTTC
j_gene: TRBJ2-1; abundance: .; d_gene: TRBD2; v_gene: TRBV25-1; CDR3aa: CASSGAGGYNEQFF; CDR3nt: TGTGCCAGCAGTGGAGCGGGGGGATACAATGAGCAGTTCTTC
j_gene: TRBJ2-1; abundance: many; d_gene: .; v_gene: TRBV11-2; CDR3aa: CASSLVFRQGRHNEQFF; CDR3nt: TGTGCCAGCAGCTTAGTATTTAGGCAGGGGAGGCACAATGAGCAGTTCTTC
j_gene: TRBJ2-5; abundance: .; d_gene: TRBD1; v_gene: TRBV6-5; CDR3aa: CASSPTGGVQETQYF; CDR3nt: TGTGCCAGCAGTCCTACAGGGGGTGTACAAGAGACCCAGTACTTC
j_gene: TRBJ1-4; abundance: few; d_gene: TRBD1; v_gene: TRBV7-2; CDR3aa: CASSSRIGTGSNEKLFF; CDR3nt: TGTGCCAGCAGCTCAAGAATAGGGACAGGCTCTAATGAAAAACTGTTTTTT
j_gene: TRBJ2-3; abundance: many; d_gene: .; v_gene: TRBV20-1; CDR3aa: CSASFADISTDTQYF; CDR3nt: TGCAGTGCTAGCTTCGCCGACATAAGCACAGATACGCAGTATTTT
j_gene: TRBJ2-1; abundance: many; d_gene: TRBD2; v_gene: TRBV20-1; CDR3aa: CSVLSTSGGTDEQFF; CDR3nt: TGCAGTGTTCTTTCGACTAGCGGGGGTACCGATGAGCAGTTCTTC
j_gene: TRBJ2-2; abundance: many; d_gene: .; v_gene: TRBV20-1; CDR3aa: CSAPEQGSGTGELFF; CDR3nt: TGCAGTGCTCCGGAACAGGGAAGCGGCACCGGGGAGCTGTTTTTT
j_gene: TRBJ2-3; abundance: many; d_gene: .; v_gene: TRBV24-1; CDR3aa: CATSDLGTGIDTQYF; CDR3nt: TGTGCCACCAGTGATTTGGGAACAGGGATTGATACGCAGTATTTT
j_gene: TRBJ1-5; abundance: many; d_gene: TRBD1; v_gene: TRBV5-1; CDR3aa: CASSNGTGINQPQHF; CDR3nt: TGCGCCAGCAGCAACGGGACAGGGATTAATCAGCCCCAGCATTTT
j_gene: TRBJ1-4; abundance: many; d_gene: .; v_gene: TRBV20-1; CDR3aa: CSARDIWKLFF; CDR3nt: TGCAGTGCTAGAGATATTTGGAAACTGTTTTTT
j_gene: TRBJ1-3; abundance: .; d_gene: .; v_gene: TRBV2; CDR3aa: CASSGGRPRSGNTIYF; CDR3nt: TGTGCCAGCAGTGGAGGTAGGCCTCGCTCTGGAAACACCATATATTTT
j_gene: TRBJ2-1; abundance: many; d_gene: TRBD1; v_gene: TRBV7-3; CDR3aa: CASSLIGTGNTNEQFF; CDR3nt: TGTGCCAGCAGCTTAATAGGGACAGGGAACACCAATGAGCAGTTCTTC
j_gene: TRBJ2-1; abundance: many; d_gene: TRBD1; v_gene: TRBV4-2; CDR3aa: CASSLEQGINEQFF; CDR3nt: TGTGCCAGCAGTCTCGAACAGGGGATCAATGAGCAGTTCTTC
j_gene: TRBJ2-1; abundance: many; d_gene: TRBD1; v_gene: TRBV11-2; CDR3aa: CASSPAGQGYNEQFF; CDR3nt: TGTGCCAGCAGCCCTGCGGGACAGGGTTACAATGAGCAGTTCTTC
j_gene: TRBJ1-2; abundance: many; d_gene: .; v_gene: TRBV29-1; CDR3aa: CSATNQDRLYGYTF; CDR3nt: TGCAGCGCAACGAATCAGGACAGACTCTATGGCTACACCTTC
j_gene: TRBJ2-1; abundance: many; d_gene: TRBD2; v_gene: TRBV30; CDR3aa: CAWSIGGFGEQFF; CDR3nt: TGTGCCTGGAGTATCGGGGGGTTTGGGGAGCAGTTCTTC
j_gene: TRBJ1-2; abundance: many; d_gene: .; v_gene: TRBV20-1; CDR3aa: CSAREQGDYGYTF; CDR3nt: TGCAGTGCTAGAGAACAGGGAGACTATGGCTACACCTTC
j_gene: TRBJ1-4; abundance: .; d_gene: TRBD1; v_gene: TRBV29-1; CDR3aa: CSFKKDREEELFF; CDR3nt: TGCAGCTTCAAAAAGGACAGGGAAGAAGAACTGTTTTTT